This T cell receptor beta chain was retrieved from a study of T cells expressing NK-cell markers. General study points: Roughly 6 of the donors carried dominant NKG2C+ clonotypes that took up 1.0-7.0% of their CD8+ T cells. HCMV specificity of the expanded NKG2C+ T cell clones stayed unclear.

Turning to this clonotype: Its antigen remains unidentified.

This CDR3 region has 13 residues. Production of TCR beta cDNA relied on 5'RACE template switching with UMIs. From the 5' RACE reads, TCRdb lists one entry per CDR3 protein and no DNA. Recorded for this sample: about 380,000 distinct CDR3 sequences. This chain connects TRBV12-3 or TRBV12-4 to TRBJ2-1. Sequencing used blood T cells: a sorted CD56 or NKG2C T cell subset, CD4+ or CD8+ T cells, or bulk PBMC T cells (not recorded which). The origin of this receptor is a man aged 18 to 70 in good health. The CDR3 sequence: CASSPTSYNEQFF.